The rows below give T cell receptor beta chains drawn from one sample of a study of blood T cell repertoires in COVID-19. TCRdb keeps only in-frame clones here, not all; method: immunoSEQ multiplex PCR. The data contain 150,000 to 180,000 clones, under 90% of them singletons. The sample taken for sequencing was PBMCs or T cells enriched from blood (not recorded which). These receptors all stem from a man aged 50 to 60 who had recovered from COVID-19. Both conserved end residues are part of each CDR3. The order of the fields is J gene, D gene, V gene, clone size, CDR3 protein, CDR3 DNA. The D gene is left open where the match is weak. Rows give clone size only sometimes, using once, few, many, or a class for an expanded clone.

TRBJ1-5,TRBD1,TRBV27,-,CAVNPGRGIWSNQPQHF,TGTGCCGTCAACCCTGGCAGGGGGATTTGGAGCAATCAGCCCCAGCATTTT
TRBJ1-3,-,TRBV25-1,-,CASSEGAGLGNTIYF,TGTGCCAGCAGTGAGGGGGCAGGCCTGGGAAACACCATATATTTT
TRBJ1-2,-,TRBV7-3,-,CASSSDSSDYGYTF,TGTGCCAGCAGCTCGGACAGCTCCGACTATGGCTACACCTTC
TRBJ1-2,-,TRBV27,-,CASGRSSNYGYTF,TGTGCCAGCGGCCGGAGCAGTAACTATGGCTACACCTTC
TRBJ2-1,TRBD2,TRBV3-1/TRBV3-2,-,CASSRVLAGGLGYNEQFF,TGTGCCAGCAGCCGAGTCCTAGCGGGGGGTTTGGGTTACAATGAGCAGTTCTTC
TRBJ1-1,TRBD1,TRBV5-1,-,CASSFRTGGNTEAFF,TGCGCCAGCAGCTTCCGGACAGGGGGTAACACTGAAGCTTTCTTT
TRBJ1-3,-,TRBV19,-,CASSQSAGNTIYF,TGTGCCAGTAGTCAGTCCGCTGGAAACACCATATATTTT
TRBJ1-6,-,TRBV30,-,CAWSAGSRPHSPLHF,TGTGCCTGGAGTGCTGGGTCCAGGCCCCATTCACCCCTCCACTTT
TRBJ1-3,-,TRBV5-6,-,CASSRRGISGNTIYF,TGTGCCAGCAGCCGCCGGGGGATCTCTGGAAACACCATATATTTT
TRBJ1-5,TRBD1,TRBV2,-,CASSGQGHSNQPQHF,TGTGCCAGCAGTGGACAGGGACATAGCAATCAGCCCCAGCATTTT
TRBJ1-1,-,TRBV5-1,-,CASSLQLGLNTEAFF,TGCGCCAGCAGCTTGCAACTGGGGCTGAACACTGAAGCTTTCTTT
TRBJ1-3,-,TRBV6-5,-,CASSYSNRASGNTIYF,TGTGCCAGCAGTTACTCTAACAGAGCCTCTGGAAACACCATATATTTT
TRBJ1-2,TRBD1,TRBV7-9,-,CASSWDRDGYTF,TGTGCCAGCAGCTGGGACAGGGATGGCTACACCTTC
TRBJ2-7,TRBD2,TRBV3-1/TRBV3-2,-,CASSPRSGGADEQYF,TGTGCCAGCAGTCCACGTAGCGGGGGGGCCGACGAGCAGTACTTC
TRBJ1-1,-,TRBV7-2,few,CASSLDDRQAFF,TGTGCCAGCAGCTTAGATGACAGACAAGCTTTCTTT
TRBJ2-7,TRBD1,TRBV13,-,CASSFWDRDAYEQYF,TGTGCCAGCAGCTTCTGGGACAGGGACGCCTACGAGCAGTACTTC
TRBJ2-2,TRBD2,TRBV7-2,-,CASSLLAGGSTGELFF,TGTGCCAGCAGCTTATTAGCGGGGGGGAGCACCGGGGAGCTGTTTTTT
TRBJ2-7,TRBD1,TRBV6-4,once,CASSDDRGQGVRAVSYEQYF,TGTGCCAGCAGTGACGACCGGGGACAGGGTGTACGAGCTGTGTCCTACGAGCAGTACTTC
TRBJ2-7,-,TRBV6-5,-,CASSRDTWGGEQYF,TGTGCCAGCAGTCGGGACACCTGGGGTGGCGAGCAGTACTTC
TRBJ2-3,TRBD2,TRBV19,-,CASSFGLAGNTDTQYF,TGTGCCAGTAGTTTCGGACTAGCGGGAAACACAGATACGCAGTATTTT
TRBJ1-2,-,TRBV3-1/TRBV3-2,once,CASSQKREFVNSNYGYTF,TGTGCCAGCAGCCAAAAACGGGAGTTTGTGAATTCTAACTATGGCTACACCTTC
TRBJ1-5,TRBD1,TRBV7-2,-,CASTSGTGGNQPQHF,TGTGCCAGCACCTCAGGGACAGGGGGCAATCAGCCCCAGCATTTT
TRBJ1-1,-,TRBV10-3,-,CAISIDRNTEAFF,TGTGCCATCAGTATCGACAGGAACACTGAAGCTTTCTTT
TRBJ1-5,TRBD1,TRBV27,-,CASSLKGQGWQPQHF,TGTGCCAGCAGTTTAAAGGGACAGGGGTGGCAGCCCCAGCATTTT
TRBJ2-4,TRBD1,TRBV15,-,CATSRDNLVDGQGVAKNIQYF,TGTGCCACCAGCAGAGATAATCTCGTTGACGGACAGGGGGTAGCCAAAAACATTCAGTACTTC
TRBJ1-2,-,TRBV7-9,-,CASSSGLYGYTF,TGTGCCAGCAGCTCAGGGTTATATGGCTACACCTTC
TRBJ2-3,-,TRBV7-9,-,CASSSSADTQYF,TGTGCCAGCAGCTCCTCGGCAGATACGCAGTATTTT
TRBJ1-2,-,TRBV7-9,-,CASGQARGGYTF,TGTGCCAGCGGACAAGCTAGGGGTGGCTACACCTTC
TRBJ1-6,-,TRBV19,-,CASTPSGGVGSPLHF,TGTGCCAGTACCCCCTCGGGGGGGGTGGGTTCACCCCTCCACTTT
TRBJ2-3,TRBD2,TRBV3-1/TRBV3-2,-,CASSRRGEKGTDTQYF,TGTGCCAGCAGCCGGCGGGGGGAAAAAGGCACAGATACGCAGTATTTT
TRBJ1-2,-,TRBV27,-,CATTREIANYGYTF,TGTGCCACGACCCGGGAAATAGCTAACTATGGCTACACCTTC
TRBJ2-1,-,TRBV5-8,-,CASTNSYNEQFF,TGTGCCAGCACCAACAGCTACAATGAGCAGTTCTTC
TRBJ1-5,-,TRBV3-1/TRBV3-2,-,CASSQGRRQPQHF,TGTGCCAGCAGCCAGGGAAGGAGGCAGCCCCAGCATTTT
TRBJ2-1,TRBD1,TRBV27,-,CASRVGQGASNEQFF,TGTGCCAGCAGGGTAGGACAGGGAGCGTCCAATGAGCAGTTCTTC
TRBJ2-3,-,TRBV27,-,CASSLSEFSTDTQYF,TGTGCCAGCAGTTTATCGGAGTTCAGCACAGATACGCAGTATTTT
TRBJ2-7,-,TRBV5-8,-,CASSVRYEQYF,TGTGCCAGCAGCGTCCGCTACGAGCAGTACTTC
TRBJ1-2,-,TRBV20-1,-,CSARVNRQHTF,TGCAGTGCTAGAGTTAACAGGCAGCACACCTTC
TRBJ1-2,TRBD1,TRBV13,-,CASSVDRGAGYTF,TGTGCCAGCAGCGTAGACAGGGGCGCTGGCTACACCTTC
TRBJ2-5,TRBD2,TRBV29-1,-,CSVGGGQETQYF,TGCAGCGTTGGGGGGGGGCAAGAGACCCAGTACTTC
TRBJ2-7,-,TRBV7-9,-,CASSLVMAGYEQYF,TGTGCCAGCAGCTTAGTCATGGCCGGGTACGAGCAGTACTTC
TRBJ1-2,-,TRBV5-1,once,CASSLTGPSNYGYTF,TGCGCCAGCAGCTTGACAGGGCCCTCTAACTATGGCTACACCTTC
TRBJ1-1,-,TRBV13,once,CASSSTANTEAFF,TGTGCCAGCAGCTCGACAGCGAACACTGAAGCTTTCTTT
TRBJ1-2,TRBD1,TRBV2,few,CASTLTGGVDGYTF,TGTGCCAGCACTCTGACAGGGGGCGTCGATGGCTACACCTTC
TRBJ1-6,-,TRBV2,-,CASSERLRNSPLHF,TGTGCCAGCAGTGAAAGGCTGAGGAATTCACCCCTCCACTTT
TRBJ2-1,-,TRBV5-8,-,CASSSLVNEQFF,TGTGCCAGCAGCTCACTAGTAAATGAGCAGTTCTTC
TRBJ1-1,-,TRBV20-1,-,CSFRMNTEAFF,TGCAGCTTCAGGATGAACACTGAAGCTTTCTTT
TRBJ1-1,-,TRBV3-1/TRBV3-2,-,CASSPLTGTEAFF,TGTGCCAGCAGCCCATTGACAGGCACTGAAGCTTTCTTT
TRBJ2-3,-,TRBV27,-,CASRTDNRGDTQYF,TGTGCCAGCAGGACCGACAACCGGGGAGATACGCAGTATTTT
TRBJ1-5,TRBD1,TRBV6-1,-,CASSERGQGVQPQHF,TGTGCCAGCAGTGAAAGGGGACAGGGAGTTCAGCCCCAGCATTTT
TRBJ1-6,-,TRBV3-1/TRBV3-2,few,CASSQGTGIYNSPLHF,TGTGCCAGCAGCCAAGGTACAGGGATCTATAATTCACCCCTCCACTTT
TRBJ2-5,-,TRBV4-1,-,CASSQLRTDYQETQYF,TGCGCCAGCAGCCAACTCCGGACAGATTACCAAGAGACCCAGTACTTC
TRBJ1-1,TRBD1,TRBV3-1/TRBV3-2,-,CASSLGQGAQTEAFF,TGTGCCAGCAGCTTGGGACAGGGGGCGCAAACTGAAGCTTTCTTT
TRBJ1-2,-,TRBV7-2,-,CASSPGVGYTF,TGTGCCAGCAGCCCCGGGGTTGGCTACACCTTC
TRBJ2-3,TRBD2,TRBV19,-,CASTPRGRGGSDTQYF,TGTGCCAGTACCCCCCGAGGGCGGGGGGGGTCAGATACGCAGTATTTT
TRBJ1-3,-,TRBV19,-,CASSDRDTLSGNTIYF,TGTGCCAGTAGTGACCGGGACACACTCTCTGGAAACACCATATATTTT
TRBJ2-1,-,TRBV7-3,-,CASSLTGDSYNEQFF,TGTGCCAGCAGCTTAACAGGGGATTCCTACAATGAGCAGTTCTTC
TRBJ1-5,TRBD1,TRBV19,-,CASTGQGAIGWQPQHF,TGTGCCAGTACGGGACAGGGGGCTATAGGCTGGCAGCCCCAGCATTTT
TRBJ2-7,TRBD1,TRBV7-2,-,CASSPGQGGTYEQYF,TGTGCCAGCAGCCCTGGACAGGGAGGTACCTACGAGCAGTACTTC
TRBJ2-3,TRBD2,TRBV5-1,-,CASSSWTSGERTDTQYF,TGCGCCAGCAGCTCCTGGACTAGCGGGGAGCGCACAGATACGCAGTATTTT
TRBJ2-5,TRBD1,TRBV18,-,CASSPGLWQGARQETQYF,TGTGCCAGCTCACCAGGGCTATGGCAGGGGGCCCGTCAAGAGACCCAGTACTTC